Following are 26 T cell receptor beta chains from one sample sequenced in a study of CD8+CD57+ T cells in acquired aplastic anemia. Genomic DNA served as template for TCR beta VDJ and CDR3 profiling. TCRdb re-analysed the reads in MiXCR, keeping a single row per CDR3 protein. The profile shows about 35,000 distinct CDR3 sequences, more than 75% of them singletons. The sequencing sample was made of sorted CD4+, CD8+, or CD8+CD57+ T cells (not recorded which) from PBMCs. All receptors come from a human donor in good health, serving as a control.

The chain has TRBV2 and TRBJ2-4, with 10 bases aligning to TRBD2. Germline CDR1 SNHLY, CDR2 FYNNEI. V lost 6 bases and J lost 11; bases outside the gene matches: 7. CDR3 length: 13 residues. This CDR3 reads CASREQGLALQYF. CDR3 nucleotides: TGTGCCAGCAGGGAACAGGGACTAGCGCTTCAGTACTTC.

This clonotype occurred a few times. The rearrangement links TRBV10-3 to TRBJ2-3; maybe TRBD2 (6 bases). The CDR3 covers 11 residues. Trimming took off 10 bases at V and 5 bases at J, with 10 bases between the two ends. Germline V CDR1 and CDR2: ENHRY, SYGVKD. CDR3 sequence reads: CASGIRDTQYF. The CDR3 DNA is TGTGCCAGCGGGATTAGAGATACGCAGTATTTT.

Only a few counts were recorded for this clonotype. The chain employs TRBV6-1 and TRBJ1-5; no definite D call. Germline V lookup: CDR1 MNHNS, CDR2 SASEGT. The CDR3 is made up of 15 amino acids. With 6 bases removed from V and 4 bases from J, the gap between germline ends came to 16 bases. CDR3 region: CASSRRGRANQPQHF. In DNA form, the CDR3 reads TGTGCCAGCAGCCGCCGTGGACGGGCTAATCAGCCCCAGCATTTT.

This clonotype is termed medium-sized. The gene calls are TRBV6-5 and TRBJ2-7, with D unclear. CDR3 size: 14 residues. Deletions cut 3 bases from V and 0 bases from J, with 9 bases between. Germline-derived CDR1 and CDR2 are MNHEY and SVGAGI. CDR3 region: CASSYRAVSYEQYF. The CDR3, as DNA: TGTGCCAGCAGTTATCGGGCCGTCTCCTACGAGCAGTACTTC.

The genes are TRBV15 and TRBJ2-7, with 11 bases aligning to TRBD1. CDR3 length: 14 amino acids. The germline CDR1 and CDR2 sequences are LNHNV and YYDKDF (reference sequence). V dropped 5 bases and J dropped 5; count of bases not matched to a gene: 5. CDR3 bases: TGTGCCACCAGCGCACGGACAGGGGGCGACGAGCAGTACGTC. Its translation: CATSARTGGDEQYV.

The chain employs TRBV19 and TRBJ2-3, with D maybe TRBD2 (5 bases). The germline V gene has CDR1 LNHDA and CDR2 SQIVND (reference sequence). V shed 4 bases and J shed 3 bases, with 17 bases lying between them. CDR3 length: 16 residues. The CDR3 nucleotides are TGTGCCAGTAGTACAGGAGGTCGCGGTTGGACAGATACGCAGTATTTT. It specifies CASSTGGRGWTDTQYF.

This clonotype has only one observation. This chain links TRBV10-3 with TRBJ1-5; no firm D call. The CDR3 sequence is 14 residues long. Germline V CDR1 and CDR2: ENHRY, SYGVKD. The V end was cut by 10 bases, the J end by 2 bases, with 15 bases between. CDR3 in DNA: TGTGCCACAGGAGTTCTTGGCGGCAATCAGCCCCAGCATTTT. Its translation is CATGVLGGNQPQHF.

The V and J genes are TRBV9 and TRBJ2-1, with 10 nucleotides matching TRBD2. The CDR3 loop spans 16 amino acids. Per the germline V gene, CDR1 is SGDLS and CDR2 is YYNGEE. V lost 4 bases to trimming and J lost 0 bases; unmatched junction nucleotides: 4. The CDR3 protein is CASSKSGGGSYNEQFF. In DNA form, the CDR3 reads TGTGCCAGCAGCAAAAGCGGGGGGGGCTCCTACAATGAGCAGTTCTTC.

Many counts were recorded for this clonotype. The chain employs TRBV6-1 and TRBJ2-1, with D unclear. V was trimmed by 5 bases and J by 7 bases, leaving 15 bases between them. CDR1 and CDR2 (germline): MNHNS, SASEGT. The CDR3 consists of 14 residues. The CDR3 is CASSRTGPVNEQFF. CDR3 sequence (DNA): TGTGCCAGCAGTCGGACGGGTCCTGTGAATGAGCAGTTCTTC.

The chain carries TRBV11-1 and TRBJ2-1, with 7 bases matching TRBD2. This CDR3 region has 15 residues. The V and J ends lost 4 bases and 0 bases, in that order; junction bases with no gene match: 3. Germline-derived CDR1 and CDR2 are SGHAT and FQDESV (reference sequence). CDR3 nucleotide sequence: TGTGCCAGCAGCTCAGCTAGCGGCTCCTACAATGAGCAGTTCTTC. Amino acids: CASSSASGSYNEQFF. The full variable domain, in which reference TRBV11-1 and TRBJ2-1 provide the parts outside the CDR3, is EAEVAQSPRYKITEKSQAVAFWCDPISGHATLYWYRQILGQGPELLVQFQDESVVDDSQLPKDRFSAERLKGVDSTLKIQPAELGDSAMYLCASSSASGSYNEQFFGPGTRLTVL.

This clonotype appeared once. This chain joins TRBV20-1 and TRBJ2-5, with D tentatively TRBD2 (5 bases). Trimming cost V 5 bases and J 9 bases, with 16 bases left between them. The CDR3 is 12 residues long. Germline-derived CDR1 and CDR2 are DFQATT and SNEGSKA (reference sequence). CDR3 sequence (DNA): TGCAGTGCTGCGGAACCGCCCGGGGCCCAGTACTTC. This encodes CSAAEPPGAQYF.

J is TRBJ1-2 and V is TRBV20-1; 9 bases map to TRBD1. The CDR3 has 14 residues. V shed 0 bases, J shed 7 bases, and the junction held 6 bases outside the gene matches. The germline V gene encodes CDR1 DFQATT and CDR2 SNEGSKA (reference sequence). Written as DNA, the CDR3 is TGCAGTGCTAGAGATTCCGGGACAGGGAGTGGCTACACCTTC. Translated: CSARDSGTGSGYTF.

The V gene is TRBV10-2, the J gene TRBJ2-3; D ambiguous. Trimming took 2 bases from V and 6 from J, leaving 6 bases between them. The CDR3 is made up of 12 amino acids. The germline V gene encodes CDR1 WSHSY and CDR2 SAAADI. CDR3 sequence: CASSEIGDTQYF. The CDR3, as DNA: TGCGCCAGCAGTGAGATAGGGGATACGCAGTATTTT.

CDR3 protein: CASSSWAGRLETQYF. CDR3 nucleotides: TGTGCCAGCAGCTCCTGGGCAGGGAGGTTAGAGACCCAGTACTTC. The chain couples TRBV11-3 to TRBJ2-5; D is possibly TRBD2 (6 bases). Trimming removed 4 bases from V and 4 bases from J, with 16 bases in between. This CDR3 contains 15 residues. Germline V gives CDR1 SGHNT, CDR2 YENEEA.

The chain has TRBV29-1 and TRBJ2-7; 8 bases are shared with TRBD1. This CDR3 is built from 12 residues. J lost 6 bases, V lost 6 bases, and 7 bases had no gene match. From germline, CDR1 is SQVTM and CDR2 ANQGSEA. The CDR3 nucleotides are TGCAGCGTAGGACAGGGAACTACCGAGCAGTACTTC. It specifies CSVGQGTTEQYF.

This chain connects TRBV29-1 to TRBJ1-2; 8 bases fit TRBD1. From germline, CDR1 is SQVTM and CDR2 ANQGSEA. Trimming at V came to 5 bases and at J to 4 bases, leaving 9 bases not matched to a gene. The CDR3 sequence is 14 residues long. CDR3 region: CSVKLGQGAYGYTF. The CDR3 DNA reads TGCAGCGTTAAGTTAGGACAGGGAGCCTATGGCTACACCTTC. Filled out from reference TRBV29-1 and TRBJ1-2, the complete variable domain reads SAVISQKPSRDICQRGTSLTIQCQVDSQVTMMFWYRQQPGQSLTLIATANQGSEATYESGFVIDKFPISRPNLTFSTLTVSNMSPEDSSIYLCSVKLGQGAYGYTFGSGTRLTVV.

V gene TRBV6-2 or TRBV6-3 combines with J gene TRBJ2-7, with unresolved D. Trimming cost V 5 bases and J 4 bases, with 9 bases left between them. CDR1 is MNHEY, CDR2 SVGEGT, per germline. The length of the CDR3 is 12 residues. CDR3 in amino acids: CASSAFDYEQYF. DNA of the CDR3: TGTGCCAGCAGTGCTTTTGATTACGAGCAGTACTTC.

This chain joins TRBV10-2 and TRBJ2-3; TRBD2 agrees at 7 bases. The CDR3 runs to 15 residues. Germline loops: CDR1 WSHSY, CDR2 SAAADI. V was pared by 7 bases and J by 5 bases, with 12 bases of the junction left unmatched. Here the CDR3 reads CASTSERLAQDTQYF. CDR3 bases: TGCGCCAGCACCTCAGAGAGACTAGCTCAAGATACGCAGTATTTT.

V usage is TRBV25-1 and J usage is TRBJ1-1, with 9 bases lining up with TRBD1. The CDR3 has 15 residues. Per germline, CDR1 MGHDK and CDR2 SYGVNS. The J segment lost 4 bases and the V segment lost 1 base, leaving 4 bases of the junction unmatched. The CDR3: CASSELGQGATEAFF. The CDR3 region has the DNA TGTGCCAGCAGTGAATTGGGACAGGGAGCCACTGAAGCTTTCTTT.

The chain uses TRBV10-2 and TRBJ2-1, with 9 bases that match TRBD1. The CDR3 covers 13 residues. With 8 bases clipped from V and 7 bases from J, the junction kept 6 bases outside the gene matches. Germline CDR1 WSHSY, CDR2 SAAADI. Here the CDR3 reads CASHGTGLNEQFF. In nucleotides, the CDR3 is TGCGCCAGCCACGGGACAGGGCTGAATGAGCAGTTCTTC.

Remarks on this clonotype: The junction does not match germline at one end; this may be a read error. The chain carries TRBV24-1 and TRBJ1-2, with D hard to call. CDR1 is KGHDR, CDR2 SFDVKD, per germline. The CDR3 contains 13 residues. DNA of the CDR3: TGTGCCACCAGTGATTTATACACAAGAAGAGGGTACTTC. It encodes CATSDLYTRRGYF.

This clonotype was detected a few times. This chain connects TRBV9 to TRBJ2-1; 14 positions agree with TRBD2. The CDR3 is 18 amino acids. The J segment lost 1 base and the V segment lost 3 bases, leaving 6 bases of the junction unmatched. CDR1 SGDLS and CDR2 YYNGEE come from the germline V gene. The CDR3 DNA reads as TGTGCCAGCAGCGGCTGGACTAGCGGGGGGACTTCCTACAATGAGCAGTTCTTC. The encoded protein is CASSGWTSGGTSYNEQFF.

The V gene is TRBV10-2, the J gene TRBJ2-7, with D uncertain. The CDR3 sequence is 13 residues long. The V gene lost 5 bases and the J gene lost 0 bases, with 8 bases spanning the gap. Looked up from germline, CDR1 is WSHSY and CDR2 is SAAADI. The CDR3 here is CASSITDSYEQYF. Here the CDR3 DNA reads TGCGCCAGCAGTATCACAGACTCCTACGAGCAGTACTTC.

V gene TRBV20-1 combines with J gene TRBJ2-7; D gene uncertain. The V end was cut by 2 bases, the J end by 3 bases, with 14 bases between. The CDR3 has 14 amino acids. Germline assignment: CDR1 DFQATT and CDR2 SNEGSKA (reference sequence). CDR3 nucleotides: TGCAGTGCTAGAAGTGACCCTCTTCACTACGAGCAGTACTTC. Its translation: CSARSDPLHYEQYF.

The chain links TRBV20-1 to TRBJ2-3; D is possibly TRBD1 or TRBD2 (5 bases each). V lost 3 bases and J 14 bases, leaving 15 bases between the germline ends. Germline values: CDR1 DFQATT, CDR2 SNEGSKA (reference sequence). The CDR3 runs 11 residues. The CDR3 loop is CSASLGERMYF. CDR3 DNA: TGCAGTGCTAGCCTAGGGGAGCGCATGTATTTT.

V is TRBV25-1 and J is TRBJ1-6, with D possibly TRBD1 on 6 matching bases. V was cut by 4 bases and J by 7 bases, with 14 bases left in between. The CDR3 runs to 15 residues. Germline lookup yields CDR1 MGHDK and CDR2 SYGVNS. The CDR3, as DNA: TGTGCCAGCAGTGCACCGACAGGTAGCAATTCACCCCTCCACTTT. This gives the protein CASSAPTGSNSPLHF.